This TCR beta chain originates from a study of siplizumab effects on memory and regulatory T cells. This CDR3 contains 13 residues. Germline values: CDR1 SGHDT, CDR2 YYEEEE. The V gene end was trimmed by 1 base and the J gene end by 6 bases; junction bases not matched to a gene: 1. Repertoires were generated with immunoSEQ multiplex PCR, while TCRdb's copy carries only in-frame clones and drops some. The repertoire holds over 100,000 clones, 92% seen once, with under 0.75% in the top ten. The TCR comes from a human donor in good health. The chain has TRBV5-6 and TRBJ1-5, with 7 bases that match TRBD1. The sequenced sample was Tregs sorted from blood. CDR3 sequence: CASSLTGVQPQHF. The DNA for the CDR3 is TGTGCCAGCAGCTTGACAGGGGTTCAGCCCCAGCATTTT.